The 9 T cell receptor beta chains given below trace back to one sample, sequenced in a study of human thymus T cells (dated by TCRdb to 2019 to 2021). Libraries were built with the immunoSEQ multiplex PCR assay. TCRdb holds this immuneACCESS table with in-frame rearrangements only. Some clones are missing; in checked studies, unresolved V genes explain under half, and the rest has no known cause. Here the sample has approximately 40,000 clones; 94% occur a single time. Of the sample, 0.095% to 0.15% falls within the top ten clones. The sequenced sample consisted of blood. Receptors originate from a boy in the first two years of life with a congenital heart defect but otherwise immunologically healthy.

This clone was observed once. This chain links TRBV2 with TRBJ2-7; tentative D call: TRBD2 (6 bases). Germline CDR1 SNHLY, CDR2 FYNNEI. This CDR3 contains 16 residues. V lost 5 bases to trimming and J lost 0 bases, with 17 bases between them. The CDR3 DNA follows: TGTGCCAGCAGTCATAAGGGGACTCTGATCTCCTACGAGCAGTACTTC. Encoded protein: CASSHKGTLISYEQYF.

The CDR3 DNA follows: TGTGCCAGCAGCTTGTCGGAGACCCAGTACTTC. Protein product: CASSLSETQYF. This rearrangement joins TRBV7-2 to TRBJ2-5; the D is unclear. CDR1 SGHTA and CDR2 FQGNSA come from the germline V gene. V lost 3 bases, J lost 5 bases, and 4 bases lay in between. This CDR3 is built from 11 residues.

A remark on this clone: Distinct nucleotide sequences in the sample also encode this CDR3. The chain uses TRBV7-9 and TRBJ2-5; 8 bases are a match to TRBD2. This CDR3 contains 13 residues. CDR1 is SEHNR, CDR2 FQNEAQ, per germline (reference sequence). J was trimmed by 5 bases and V by 3 bases; bases with no gene match: 2. In DNA, the CDR3 is TGTGCCAGCAGCTTGGGCGGGGGGGAGACCCAGTACTTC. Its protein is CASSLGGGETQYF.

The chain has TRBV19 and TRBJ1-4; 9 bases agree with TRBD1. The junction had 6 bases not matched to a gene; V was cut back by 7 bases and J by 3 bases. The CDR3 loop spans 15 amino acids. Germline V gives CDR1 LNHDA, CDR2 SQIVND (reference sequence). The CDR3 sequence: CASTRTGVANEKLFF. The DNA for the CDR3 is TGTGCCAGTACCCGGACAGGGGTGGCTAATGAAAAACTGTTTTTT.

The chain joins TRBV29-1 to TRBJ1-2, with D perhaps matching TRBD1 (6 bases). The germline V gene encodes CDR1 SQVTM and CDR2 ANQGSEA. Trimming shortened V by 4 bases and J by 8 bases, and 26 bases separated the two germline ends. This CDR3 has 16 amino acids. CDR3: CSVVRSGVPPERGYTF. CDR3 bases: TGCAGCGTTGTTCGTTCAGGGGTCCCTCCTGAGAGAGGCTACACCTTC.

Here the CDR3 DNA reads TGTGCCAGCAGTTTCGTACAGGTCTATAATTCACCCCTCCACTTT. Translation: CASSFVQVYNSPLHF. The gene calls are TRBV28 and TRBJ1-6, with D perhaps TRBD1 (5 bases). Germline CDR1 is MDHEN and CDR2 is SYDVKM. The V end lost 3 bases, the J end lost 3 bases, and 9 bases lay between the germline ends. The CDR3 length is 15 residues.

The chain recombines TRBV21-1 with TRBJ1-5. TRBV21-1 is assigned pseudogene status. This CDR3 spans 15 amino acids. CDR3 amino acids: CASSKALREDQPQHF. Written as DNA, the CDR3 is TGTGCCAGCAGCAAAGCTCTCAGGGAGGACCAGCCCCAGCATTTT.

The rearrangement uses TRBV27 and TRBJ1-6, with a weak D call TRBD1 (6 bases). V gave up 2 bases and J gave up 7 bases, with 6 bases separating them. CDR3 length equals 13 residues. Germline V gives CDR1 MNHEY, CDR2 SMNVEV (reference sequence). This chain's CDR3 is CASSLQGNSPLHF. CDR3 coding DNA: TGTGCCAGCAGTTTACAGGGGAATTCACCCCTCCACTTT.

The genes are TRBV28 and TRBJ2-2, with D perhaps matching TRBD1 or TRBD2 (5 bases each). This CDR3 is 15 amino acids long. From germline, CDR1 is MDHEN and CDR2 SYDVKM. Trimming took off 5 bases at V and 3 bases at J, with 13 bases between the two ends. The CDR3 nucleotides read TGTGCCAGCAGTCCCGGGACGGGTTACACCGGGGAGCTGTTTTTT. Its protein product is CASSPGTGYTGELFF.